This T cell receptor beta chain was sequenced in a study of T cell changes during pregnancy in multiple sclerosis. The CDR3 sequence is 11 residues long. V lost 6 bases and J lost 13; bases outside the gene matches: 8. Germline V CDR1 and CDR2: LNHDA, SQIVND (reference sequence). TCRdb keeps only in-frame clones here, not all; method: immunoSEQ multiplex PCR. The data contain about 73,000 clones, almost 95% of them singletons. The material sequenced was peripheral blood, taken in the third trimester of pregnancy. This clonotype was obtained from a female donor in good health, enrolled as a control in a pregnancy study. This sequence joins TRBV19 and TRBJ2-5; 7 nucleotides align to TRBD2. CDR3 residues: CASSQSWEGYF. The CDR3 nucleotides are TGTGCCAGTAGCCAATCATGGGAGGGGTACTTC.